The 22 T cell receptor beta chains presented below share a single source sample, sequenced in a study of long-term antiretroviral therapy in people with HIV. The run of the v3.0 immunoSEQ assay was at survey level. Method: immunoSEQ multiplex PCR; TCRdb's copy keeps in-frame clones and lacks some. This table holds 15,000 or so clones, around 83% found once. The material sequenced was unsorted PBMCs, taken 0.4 years after starting antiretroviral therapy. Every receptor here comes from a man under 40 with HIV.

The V call is TRBV5-8, the J call TRBJ1-1, with D unresolved. The CDR3 is 12 amino acids. Trimming pared 2 bases from V and 3 bases from J, leaving 5 bases between. Germline values: CDR1 SGHTS, CDR2 YDEGEE. CDR3 nucleotides: TGTGCCAGCAGCTTCCTCGACACTGAAGCTTTCTTT. Its protein is CASSFLDTEAFF.

This clone was picked up one time. The chain recombines TRBV28 with TRBJ2-2, with 9 bases identical to TRBD1. From germline, CDR1 is MDHEN and CDR2 SYDVKM. The junction had 3 bases not matched to a gene; V was cut back by 2 bases and J by 5 bases. The CDR3 has 15 amino acids. CDR3 amino acids: CASSLETGGTGELFF. The DNA for the CDR3 is TGTGCCAGCAGTTTAGAGACAGGGGGAACCGGGGAGCTGTTTTTT.

The rearrangement links TRBV29-1 to TRBJ1-1; D is perhaps TRBD1 (5 bases). Germline CDR1 SQVTM, CDR2 ANQGSEA. The germline V and J ends were trimmed by 4 bases and 2 bases, with 11 bases remaining between them. The CDR3 length is 13 residues. CDR3: CSVARDLNTEAFF. CDR3 sequence (DNA): TGCAGCGTTGCCCGGGACCTTAACACTGAAGCTTTCTTT.

The chain recombines TRBV11-2 with TRBJ1-2, with TRBD1 matching over 7 bases. Germline V lookup: CDR1 SGHAT, CDR2 FQNNGV. The J segment lost 5 bases and the V segment lost 5 bases, leaving 11 bases of the junction unmatched. CDR3 length equals 15 residues. This chain's CDR3 is CASSNTVQGRYGYTF. The CDR3 DNA reads as TGTGCCAGCAGCAACACCGTACAGGGGCGATATGGCTACACCTTC.

The V and J genes are TRBV29-1 and TRBJ2-1; 12 bases align to TRBD2. Looked up from germline, CDR1 is SQVTM and CDR2 is ANQGSEA. Losses at the gene ends were 4 bases for V and 5 bases for J; bases not matched to a gene: 6. This CDR3 spans 15 amino acids. CDR3 protein: CSVGPTSGGHNEQFF. Written as DNA, the CDR3 is TGCAGCGTTGGCCCGACTAGCGGGGGACACAATGAGCAGTTCTTC.

The rearrangement uses TRBV6-5 and TRBJ2-7; possibly TRBD2 for D (6 bases). The CDR3 contains 12 residues. Trimming cost V 6 bases and J 7 bases, with 13 bases left between them. The V gene's germline CDR1 is MNHEY and CDR2 SVGAGI. In nucleotides, the CDR3 is TGTGCCAGCAGCCGACTAGTGGGGGAGCAGTACTTC. Encoded protein: CASSRLVGEQYF.

The chain uses TRBV7-8 and TRBJ2-2; 11 bases are shared with TRBD1. Germline V CDR1 and CDR2: SGHVS, FQNEAQ. Trimming cost V 5 bases and J 6 bases; bases outside gene matches: 5. This CDR3 is built from 15 residues. CDR3 bases: TGTGCCAGCAGCCCGGGACAGGGGGTCCCCGGGGAGCTGTTTTTT. This encodes CASSPGQGVPGELFF.

The V and J genes are TRBV18 and TRBJ1-1; TRBD1 might be the D (6 bases). Trimming took off 3 bases at V and 2 bases at J, with 13 bases between the two ends. The CDR3 extends over 15 amino acids. CDR1 is KGHSH and CDR2 is LQKENI in the germline V gene. In DNA, the CDR3 is TGTGCCAGCTCACCTCGAGGGGGAATTAACACTGAAGCTTTCTTT. Amino acid sequence: CASSPRGGINTEAFF.

V gene TRBV15 combines with J gene TRBJ2-7, with TRBD2 identical over 12 bases. The CDR3 has 15 amino acids. Germline values: CDR1 LNHNV, CDR2 YYDKDF (reference sequence). After removal of 5 bases from V and 1 base from J, the junction contained 3 bases not matched to a gene. CDR3 sequence (DNA): TGTGCCACCAGCGGGGGGACTAGCGGGTCCTACGAGCAGTACTTC. This encodes CATSGGTSGSYEQYF.

This CDR3 is CATSRDSQSGPIQYF. In DNA form, the CDR3 reads TGTGCCACCAGCAGAGATAGTCAGTCAGGACCTATTCAGTACTTC. This chain connects TRBV15 to TRBJ2-4; no definite D call. The CDR3 is made up of 15 amino acids. V lost 0 bases and J 10 bases, leaving 16 bases between the germline ends. CDR1 and CDR2 from the germline V gene are LNHNV and YYDKDF (reference sequence). Full variable domain (outside the CDR3, taken from reference TRBV15 and TRBJ2-4): DAMVIQNPRYQVTQFGKPVTLSCSQTLNHNVMYWYQQKSSQAPKLLFHYYDKDFNNEADTPDNFQSRRPNTSFCFLDIRSPGLGDTAMYLCATSRDSQSGPIQYFGAGTRLSVL.

The chain joins TRBV5-6 to TRBJ1-5, with D perhaps TRBD1 (6 bases). The CDR3 has 14 amino acids. CDR1 and CDR2 from the germline V gene are SGHDT and YYEEEE. Trimming pared 4 bases from V and 3 bases from J, leaving 11 bases between. This CDR3 reads CASSVTGYNQPQHF. The DNA of the CDR3 is TGTGCCAGCAGCGTAACAGGGTACAATCAGCCCCAGCATTTT.

This chain links TRBV11-3 with TRBJ2-2, with 9 nucleotides matching TRBD1. Trimming cost V 5 bases and J 7 bases; bases outside gene matches: 11. This CDR3 is 16 amino acids long. Germline CDR1 and CDR2: SGHNT and YENEEA. For the CDR3, the DNA is TGTGCCAGCAGCCCCTCCGGACAGGGGCTGGGCGGGGAGCTGTTTTTT. Its translation is CASSPSGQGLGGELFF. Together with reference TRBV11-3 and TRBJ2-2, the CDR3 gives the full variable domain: EAGVVQSPRYKIIEKKQPVAFWCNPISGHNTLYWYLQNLGQGPELLIRYENEEAVDDSQLPKDRFSAERLKGVDSTLKIQPAELGDSAVYLCASSPSGQGLGGELFFGEGSRLTVL.

The chain links TRBV5-4 to TRBJ2-7; 8 nucleotides agree with TRBD2. The CDR3 sequence is 14 residues long. Unmatched junction bases numbered 5, after V lost 5 bases and J lost 1 base. Germline values: CDR1 SGHNT, CDR2 YYREEE (reference sequence). The CDR3 here is CASRAGLGSYEQYF. In DNA form, the CDR3 reads TGTGCCAGCAGGGCGGGACTAGGGTCCTACGAGCAGTACTTC.

V usage is TRBV27 and J usage is TRBJ2-7; 8 nucleotides agree with TRBD2. V gave up 3 bases and J gave up 1 base; unmatched junction bases: 5. CDR3 length equals 15 residues. Germline V gene lookup returns CDR1 MNHEY and CDR2 SMNVEV (reference sequence). In DNA form, the CDR3 reads TGTGCCAGCAGTTTTTCGGTAGCGGGGTCCTACGAGCAGTACTTC. Encoded protein: CASSFSVAGSYEQYF.

This chain joins TRBV4-1 and TRBJ2-3; 7 bases line up with TRBD2. The trim removed 3 bases at V and 0 bases at J, leaving 9 bases unmatched. The CDR3 covers 17 residues. Germline assignment: CDR1 MGHRA and CDR2 YSYEKL. The CDR3: CASSHSSGTTSTDTQYF. CDR3 nucleotide sequence: TGCGCCAGCAGCCATTCCTCCGGGACTACTAGCACAGATACGCAGTATTTT.

The chain recombines TRBV2 with TRBJ2-5, with D unresolved. V was shortened by 1 base and J by 9 bases, with 6 bases between the two germline ends. CDR3 length: 11 amino acids. Looked up from germline, CDR1 is SNHLY and CDR2 is FYNNEI. This CDR3 is CASSEVRAQYF. The DNA for the CDR3 is TGTGCCAGCAGTGAAGTTAGGGCCCAGTACTTC.

This rearrangement joins TRBV5-4 to TRBJ1-1; D is unresolved. The germline V gene has CDR1 SGHNT and CDR2 YYREEE (reference sequence). CDR3 length equals 12 residues. Deletions cut 3 bases from V and 5 bases from J, with 8 bases between. DNA for the CDR3: TGTGCCAGCAGCTGGGCAGGTACTGAAGCTTTCTTT. Protein: CASSWAGTEAFF.

The genes are TRBV11-2 and TRBJ2-1, with D perhaps TRBD2 (6 bases). This CDR3 has 16 amino acids. CDR1 is SGHAT and CDR2 is FQNNGV in the germline V gene. V lost 5 bases and J 1 base, leaving 15 bases between the germline ends. CDR3 sequence (DNA): TGTGCCAGCAGCCAGGGATCGAGCGGGTCCTACAATGAGCAGTTCTTC. Its protein is CASSQGSSGSYNEQFF.

The rearrangement links TRBV5-6 to TRBJ2-2, with D possibly matching TRBD1 (5 bases). Germline-derived CDR1 and CDR2 are SGHDT and YYEEEE. This CDR3 comprises 16 residues. V was pared by 0 bases and J by 5 bases, with 14 bases between. The CDR3 spells CASSLARVGWTGELFF. The DNA for the CDR3 is TGTGCCAGCAGCTTGGCCAGGGTAGGATGGACCGGGGAGCTGTTTTTT. The full variable domain, its missing parts supplied by reference TRBV5-6 and TRBJ2-2, is DAGVTQSPTHLIKTRGQQVTLRCSPKSGHDTVSWYQQALGQGPQFIFQYYEEEERQRGNFPDRFSGHQFPNYSSELNVNALLLGDSALYLCASSLARVGWTGELFFGEGSRLTVL.

V usage is TRBV19 and J usage is TRBJ2-1, with D maybe TRBD1 (6 bases). The CDR3 has 13 residues. Trimming took 3 bases from V and 9 from J, leaving 12 bases between them. Germline V gene sequence: CDR1 LNHDA, CDR2 SQIVND (reference sequence). CDR3 coding DNA: TGTGCCAGTAGTATCATAGAGGGGGTTGAGCAGTTCTTC. Translating it yields CASSIIEGVEQFF.

This chain joins TRBV18 and TRBJ1-1; possible D gene TRBD1, 6 bases. Trimming shortened V by 3 bases and J by 1 base, and 9 bases separated the two germline ends. CDR1 is KGHSH and CDR2 is LQKENI in the germline V gene. The CDR3 totals 14 residues. CDR3 sequence reads: CASSPRTENTEAFF. The CDR3 nucleotides read TGTGCCAGCTCACCTCGGACAGAGAACACTGAAGCTTTCTTT.

The chain links TRBV4-2 to TRBJ1-3; possible D gene TRBD1, 6 bases. Looked up from germline, CDR1 is LGHNA and CDR2 is YNFKEQ. This CDR3 is built from 19 residues. Trimming left V 0 bases short and J 0 bases short, with 18 bases between. This CDR3 is CASSQDPTGSPFSGNTIYF. In DNA form, the CDR3 reads TGTGCCAGCAGCCAAGATCCCACAGGGAGCCCTTTCTCTGGAAACACCATATATTTT.